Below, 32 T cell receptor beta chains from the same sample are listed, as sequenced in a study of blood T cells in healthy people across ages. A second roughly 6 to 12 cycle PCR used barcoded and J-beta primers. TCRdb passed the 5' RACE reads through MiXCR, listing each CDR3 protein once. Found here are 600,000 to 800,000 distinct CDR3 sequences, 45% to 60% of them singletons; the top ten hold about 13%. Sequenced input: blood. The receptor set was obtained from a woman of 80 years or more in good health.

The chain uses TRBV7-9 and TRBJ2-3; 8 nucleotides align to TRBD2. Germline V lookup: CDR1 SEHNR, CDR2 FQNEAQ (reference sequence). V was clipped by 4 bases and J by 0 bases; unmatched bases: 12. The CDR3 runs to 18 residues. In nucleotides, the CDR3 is TGTGCCAGCAGCTCGGCCGGGAGGGGAGAGGATAGCACAGATACGCAGTATTTT. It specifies CASSSAGRGEDSTDTQYF. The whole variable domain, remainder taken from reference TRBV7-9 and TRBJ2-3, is DTGVSQNPRHKITKRGQNVTFRCDPISEHNRLYWYRQTLGQGPEFLTYFQNEAQLEKSRLLSDRFSAERPKGSFSTLEIQRTEQGDSAMYLCASSSAGRGEDSTDTQYFGPGTRLTVL.

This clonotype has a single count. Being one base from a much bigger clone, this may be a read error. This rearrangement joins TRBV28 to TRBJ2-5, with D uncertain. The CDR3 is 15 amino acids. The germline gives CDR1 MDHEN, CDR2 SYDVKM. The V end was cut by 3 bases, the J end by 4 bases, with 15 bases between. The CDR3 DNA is TGTGCCAGCAGTTTGATTGTGTTTGTGGGAGAGACCCAGTACTTC. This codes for CASSLIVFVGETQYF.

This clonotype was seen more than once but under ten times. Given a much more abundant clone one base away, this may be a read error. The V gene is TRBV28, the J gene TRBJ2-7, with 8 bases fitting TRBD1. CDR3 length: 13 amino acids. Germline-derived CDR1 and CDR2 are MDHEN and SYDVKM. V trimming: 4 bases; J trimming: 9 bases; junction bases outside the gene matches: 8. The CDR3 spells CASSSTGAWRQYF. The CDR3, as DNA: TGTGCCAGCAGTTCGACAGGGGCTTGGAGGCAGTACTTC.

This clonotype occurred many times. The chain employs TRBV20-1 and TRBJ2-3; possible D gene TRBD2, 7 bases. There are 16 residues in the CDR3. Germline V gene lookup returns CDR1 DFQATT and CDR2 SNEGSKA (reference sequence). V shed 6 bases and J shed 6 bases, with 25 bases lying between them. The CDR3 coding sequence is TGCAGTGCCTCCTCGGGGAGGGGGGGCCTTCGGGATACGCAGTATTTT. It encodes CSASSGRGGLRDTQYF.

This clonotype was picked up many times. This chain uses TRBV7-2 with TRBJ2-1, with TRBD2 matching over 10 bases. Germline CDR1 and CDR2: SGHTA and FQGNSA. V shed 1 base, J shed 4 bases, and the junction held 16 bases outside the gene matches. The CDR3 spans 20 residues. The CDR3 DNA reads TGTGCCAGCAGCTTAGTAGCTAGCGGGAGTTCCTATGGGGCTTACAATGAGCAGTTCTTC. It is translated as CASSLVASGSSYGAYNEQFF.

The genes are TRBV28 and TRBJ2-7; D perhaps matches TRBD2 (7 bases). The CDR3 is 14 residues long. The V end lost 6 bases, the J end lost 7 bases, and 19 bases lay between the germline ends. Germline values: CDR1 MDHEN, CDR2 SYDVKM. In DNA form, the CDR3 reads TGTGCCAGCAGCGATCTCCAAGGGGGGGTAGAGCAGTACTTC. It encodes CASSDLQGGVEQYF.

CDR3 sequence: CAWEPGSRAKNIQYF. DNA for the CDR3: TGTGCCTGGGAACCAGGGAGTCGGGCCAAAAACATTCAGTACTTC. The chain uses TRBV30 and TRBJ2-4; D may match TRBD1 or TRBD2 (5 bases each). The CDR3 sequence is 15 residues long. Trimming took off 5 bases at V and 1 base at J, with 15 bases between the two ends. The germline V gene encodes CDR1 GTSNPN and CDR2 SVGIG (reference sequence). The variable domain in full, completed from reference TRBV30 and TRBJ2-4, reads SQTIHQWPATLVQPVGSPLSLECTVEGTSNPNLYWYRQAAGRGLQLLFYSVGIGQISSEVPQNLSASRPQDRQFILSSKKLLLSDSGFYLCAWEPGSRAKNIQYFGAGTRLSVL.

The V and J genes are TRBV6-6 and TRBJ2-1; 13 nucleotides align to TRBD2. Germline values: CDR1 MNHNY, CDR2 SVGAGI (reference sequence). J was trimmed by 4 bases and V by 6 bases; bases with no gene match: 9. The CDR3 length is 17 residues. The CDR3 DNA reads TGTGCCAGCAGCCCCGGACTAGCGGGAGTTCGTTACAATGAGCAGTTCTTC. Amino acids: CASSPGLAGVRYNEQFF.

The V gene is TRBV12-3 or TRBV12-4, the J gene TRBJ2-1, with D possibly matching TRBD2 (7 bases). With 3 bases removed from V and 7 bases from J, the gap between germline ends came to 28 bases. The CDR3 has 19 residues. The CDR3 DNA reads TGTGCCAGCAGTTTGGTTTCTGGAGTCGGTGGGGGGGCATGGAATGAGCAGTTCTTC. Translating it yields CASSLVSGVGGGAWNEQFF.

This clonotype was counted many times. CDR3 nucleotides: TGTGCCAGCAGCCCTCACCAGACAGGGGCCTACTATGGCTACACCTTC. Residues: CASSPHQTGAYYGYTF. This chain connects TRBV14 to TRBJ1-2, with 8 bases lining up with TRBD1. Germline assignment: CDR1 SGHDN and CDR2 FVKESK. This CDR3 comprises 16 residues. V lost 4 bases and J lost 3; bases outside the gene matches: 10.

The CDR3 here is CASRRGSSGSYEQYF. The CDR3 DNA follows: TGTGCCAGCAGAAGAGGGTCTAGCGGCTCCTACGAGCAGTACTTC. The gene calls are TRBV6-1 and TRBJ2-7; 7 bases line up with TRBD2. The CDR3 consists of 15 residues. Germline loops: CDR1 MNHNS, CDR2 SASEGT. After removal of 6 bases from V and 0 bases from J, the junction contained 8 bases not matched to a gene.

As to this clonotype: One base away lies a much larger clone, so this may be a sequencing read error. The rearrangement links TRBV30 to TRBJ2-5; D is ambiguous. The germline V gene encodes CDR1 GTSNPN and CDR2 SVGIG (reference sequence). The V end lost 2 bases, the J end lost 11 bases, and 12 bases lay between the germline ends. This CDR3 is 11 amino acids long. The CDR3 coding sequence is TGTGCCTGGAGTACCGGCAATGAGCAGTACTTC. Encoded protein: CAWSTGNEQYF.

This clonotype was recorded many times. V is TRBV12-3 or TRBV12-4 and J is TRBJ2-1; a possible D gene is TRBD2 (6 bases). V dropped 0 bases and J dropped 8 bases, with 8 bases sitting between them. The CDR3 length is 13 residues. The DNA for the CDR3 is TGTGCCAGCAGTTTAGCAAGGGAGGATGAGCAGTTCTTC. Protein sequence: CASSLAREDEQFF.

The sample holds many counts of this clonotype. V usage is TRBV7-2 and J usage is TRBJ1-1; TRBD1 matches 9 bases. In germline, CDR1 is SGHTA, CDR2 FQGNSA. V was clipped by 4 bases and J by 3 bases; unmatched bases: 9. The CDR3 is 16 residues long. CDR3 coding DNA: TGTGCCAGCAGCTCCACAGGGGGCTACTCTCACACTGAAGCTTTCTTT. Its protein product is CASSSTGGYSHTEAFF.

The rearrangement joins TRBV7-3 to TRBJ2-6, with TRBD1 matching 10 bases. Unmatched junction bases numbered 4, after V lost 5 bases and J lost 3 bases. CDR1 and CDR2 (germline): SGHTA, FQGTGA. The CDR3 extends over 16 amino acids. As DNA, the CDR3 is TGTGCCAGCAGCCGGGGACAGGGGTTTGGGGCCAACGTCCTGACTTTC. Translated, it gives CASSRGQGFGANVLTF.

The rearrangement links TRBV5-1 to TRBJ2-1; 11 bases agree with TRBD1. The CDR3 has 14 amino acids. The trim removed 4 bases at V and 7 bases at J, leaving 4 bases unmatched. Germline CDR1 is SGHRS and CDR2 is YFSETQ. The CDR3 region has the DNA TGCGCCAGCAGCGGGGGACAGGGGGTTAATGAGCAGTTCTTC. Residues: CASSGGQGVNEQFF.

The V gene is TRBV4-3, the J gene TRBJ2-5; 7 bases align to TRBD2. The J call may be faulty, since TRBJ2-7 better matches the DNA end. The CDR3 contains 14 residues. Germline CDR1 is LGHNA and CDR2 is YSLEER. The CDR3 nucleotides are TGCGCCAGCAGCCAAGGGGAGGGCCGCTACGAGCAGTACTTC. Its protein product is CASSQGEGRYEQYF.

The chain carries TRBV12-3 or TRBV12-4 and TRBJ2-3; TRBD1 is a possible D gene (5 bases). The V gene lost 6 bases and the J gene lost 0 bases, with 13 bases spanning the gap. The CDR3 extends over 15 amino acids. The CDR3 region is CASSDDRTSTDTQYF. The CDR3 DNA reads TGTGCCAGCAGCGACGACAGAACTAGCACAGATACGCAGTATTTT.

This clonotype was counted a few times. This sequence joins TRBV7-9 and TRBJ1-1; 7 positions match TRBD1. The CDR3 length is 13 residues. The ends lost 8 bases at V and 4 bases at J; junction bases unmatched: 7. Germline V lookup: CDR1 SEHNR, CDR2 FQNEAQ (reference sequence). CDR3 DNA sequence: TGTGCCAGCCGGGGACAGCTGAGCACTGAAGCTTTCTTT. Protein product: CASRGQLSTEAFF.

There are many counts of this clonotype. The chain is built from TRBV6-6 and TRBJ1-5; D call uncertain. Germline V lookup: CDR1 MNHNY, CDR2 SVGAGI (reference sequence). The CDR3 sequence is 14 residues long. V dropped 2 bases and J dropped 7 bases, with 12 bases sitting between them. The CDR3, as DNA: TGTGCCAGCAGTTACACAGAAGGCGGACAGCCCCAGCATTTT. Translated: CASSYTEGGQPQHF.

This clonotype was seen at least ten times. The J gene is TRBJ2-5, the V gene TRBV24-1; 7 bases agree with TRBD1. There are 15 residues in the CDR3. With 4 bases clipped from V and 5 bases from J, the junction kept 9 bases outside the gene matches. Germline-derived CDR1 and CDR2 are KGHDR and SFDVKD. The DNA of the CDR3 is TGTGCCACCAGTGACAATGGTAGGGGGCAGGAGACCCAGTACTTC. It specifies CATSDNGRGQETQYF.

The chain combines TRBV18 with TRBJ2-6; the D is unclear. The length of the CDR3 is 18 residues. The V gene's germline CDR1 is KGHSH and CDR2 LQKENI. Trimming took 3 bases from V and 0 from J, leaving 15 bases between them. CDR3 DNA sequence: TGTGCCAGCTCACCGGGATCGGGCATTCTCTCTGGGGCCAACGTCCTGACTTTC. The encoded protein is CASSPGSGILSGANVLTF.

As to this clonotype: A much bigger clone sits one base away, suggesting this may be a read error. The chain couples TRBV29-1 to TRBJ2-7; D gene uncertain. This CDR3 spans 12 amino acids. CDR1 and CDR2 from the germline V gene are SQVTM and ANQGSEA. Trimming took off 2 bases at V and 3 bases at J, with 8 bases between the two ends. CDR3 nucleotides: TGCAGCGTTGAACTGGGTAGCTACGAGCAGTACTTC. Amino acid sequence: CSVELGSYEQYF.

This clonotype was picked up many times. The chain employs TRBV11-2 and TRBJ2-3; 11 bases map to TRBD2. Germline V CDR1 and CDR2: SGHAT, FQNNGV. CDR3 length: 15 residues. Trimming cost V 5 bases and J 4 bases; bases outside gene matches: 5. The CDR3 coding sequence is TGTGCCAGCAGCCTAACTAGCGGGGGCCCAGATACGCAGTATTTT. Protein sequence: CASSLTSGGPDTQYF. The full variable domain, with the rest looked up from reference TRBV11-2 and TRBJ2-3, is EAGVAQSPRYKIIEKRQSVAFWCNPISGHATLYWYQQILGQGPKLLIQFQNNGVVDDSQLPKDRFSAERLKGVDSTLKIQPAKLEDSAVYLCASSLTSGGPDTQYFGPGTRLTVL.

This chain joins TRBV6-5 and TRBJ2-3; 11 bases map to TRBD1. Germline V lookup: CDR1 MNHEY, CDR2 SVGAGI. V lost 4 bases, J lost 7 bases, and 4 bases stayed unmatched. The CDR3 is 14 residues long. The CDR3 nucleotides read TGTGCCAGCAGTTTGGGACAGGGGGGAAATACGCAGTATTTT. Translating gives CASSLGQGGNTQYF.

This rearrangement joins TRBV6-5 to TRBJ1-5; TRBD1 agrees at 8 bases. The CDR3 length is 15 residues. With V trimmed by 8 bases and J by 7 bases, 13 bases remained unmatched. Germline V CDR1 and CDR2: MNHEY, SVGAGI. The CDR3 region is CASRDTGGGGQPQHF. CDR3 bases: TGTGCCAGCCGCGACACAGGGGGAGGAGGACAGCCCCAGCATTTT.

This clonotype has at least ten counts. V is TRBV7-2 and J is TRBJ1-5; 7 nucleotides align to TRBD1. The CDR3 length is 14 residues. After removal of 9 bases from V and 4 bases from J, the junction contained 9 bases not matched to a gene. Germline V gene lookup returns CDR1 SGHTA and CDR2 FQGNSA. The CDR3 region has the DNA TGTGCCAGTACCTCGGGACAGATGAATCAGCCCCAGCATTTT. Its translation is CASTSGQMNQPQHF.

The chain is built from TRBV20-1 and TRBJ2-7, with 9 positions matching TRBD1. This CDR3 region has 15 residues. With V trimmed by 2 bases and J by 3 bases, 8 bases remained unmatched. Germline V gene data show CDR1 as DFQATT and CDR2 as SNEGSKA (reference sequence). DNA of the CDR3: TGCAGTGCTAGACCATCCGGGACAGGGCACTACGAGCAGTACTTC. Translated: CSARPSGTGHYEQYF.

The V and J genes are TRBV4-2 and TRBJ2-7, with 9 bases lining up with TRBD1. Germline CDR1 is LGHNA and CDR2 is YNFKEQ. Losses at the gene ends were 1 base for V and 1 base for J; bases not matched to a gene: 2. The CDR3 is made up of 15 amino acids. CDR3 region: CASSQAGTGSYEQYF. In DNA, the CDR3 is TGTGCCAGCAGCCAAGCCGGGACAGGGTCCTACGAGCAGTACTTC.

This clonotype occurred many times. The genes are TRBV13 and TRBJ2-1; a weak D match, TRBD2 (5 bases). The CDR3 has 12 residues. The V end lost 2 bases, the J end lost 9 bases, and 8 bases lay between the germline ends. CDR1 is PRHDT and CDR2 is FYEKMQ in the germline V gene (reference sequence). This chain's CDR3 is CASSLWESEQFF. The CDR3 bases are TGTGCCAGCAGCTTATGGGAGAGTGAGCAGTTCTTC. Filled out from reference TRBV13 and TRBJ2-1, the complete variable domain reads AAGVIQSPRHLIKEKRETATLKCYPIPRHDTVYWYQQGPGQDPQFLISFYEKMQSDKGSIPDRFSAQQFSDYHSELNMSSLELGDSALYFCASSLWESEQFFGPGTRLTVL.

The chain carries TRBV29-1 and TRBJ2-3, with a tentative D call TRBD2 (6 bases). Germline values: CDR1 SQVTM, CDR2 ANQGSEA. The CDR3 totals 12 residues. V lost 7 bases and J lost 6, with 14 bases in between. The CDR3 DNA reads TGCAGCGCCGTGTTTCGGGGGGATACGCAGTATTTT. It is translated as CSAVFRGDTQYF.

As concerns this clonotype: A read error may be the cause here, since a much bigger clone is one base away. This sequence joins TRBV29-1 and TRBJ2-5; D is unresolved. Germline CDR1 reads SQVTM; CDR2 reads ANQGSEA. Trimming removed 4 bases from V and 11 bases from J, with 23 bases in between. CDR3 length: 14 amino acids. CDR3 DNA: TGCAGCGTTGCACAGCCGAAATATGGGAATGAGCAGTACTTC. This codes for CSVAQPKYGNEQYF.